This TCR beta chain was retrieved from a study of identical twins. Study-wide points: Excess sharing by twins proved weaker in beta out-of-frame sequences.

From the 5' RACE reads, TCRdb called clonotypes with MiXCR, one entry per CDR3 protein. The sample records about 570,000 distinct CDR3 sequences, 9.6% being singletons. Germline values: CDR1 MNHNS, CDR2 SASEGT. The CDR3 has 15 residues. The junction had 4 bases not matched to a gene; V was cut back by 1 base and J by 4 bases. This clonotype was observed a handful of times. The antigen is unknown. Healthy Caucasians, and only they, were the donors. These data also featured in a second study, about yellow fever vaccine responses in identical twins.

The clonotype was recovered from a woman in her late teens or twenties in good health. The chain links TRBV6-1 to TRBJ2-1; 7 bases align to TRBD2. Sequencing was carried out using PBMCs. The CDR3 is CASSEGGGKYNEQFF. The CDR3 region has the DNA TGTGCCAGCAGTGAAGGGGGGGGAAAGTACAATGAGCAGTTCTTC.